A selection of T cell receptor beta chains follows, all from one sample in a study of T cells and Merkel cell carcinoma outcomes. The assay was immunoSEQ multiplex PCR, and TCRdb's table has in-frame clones only and misses some. The top ten hold approximately 8% of the sample, which has 15,000 to 17,000 clones, 75% to 90% seen once. The sequenced sample was tumor tissue from Merkel cell carcinoma. The receptor source for this set is a human donor with Merkel cell carcinoma. Each CDR3 is given with its conserved first and last residue. The D gene is left open where the match is weak. Some rows mark clone size as missing; the rest say once, few, many or name a class of expanded clone.

d_call: .
j_call: TRBJ1-2
clone_size: .
v_call: TRBV4-1
cdr3_aa: CASSQAALYGYTF
cdr3_nt: TGCGCCAGCAGCCAAGCCGCCCTCTATGGCTACACCTTC

d_call: TRBD1
j_call: TRBJ1-4
clone_size: .
v_call: TRBV23-1
cdr3_aa: CASTHPLTGDEKLFF
cdr3_nt: TGCGCCAGCACCCACCCACTGACAGGGGATGAAAAACTGTTTTTT

d_call: TRBD1
j_call: TRBJ1-1
clone_size: .
v_call: TRBV19
cdr3_aa: CASSTESGTGTFF
cdr3_nt: TGTGCCAGTAGTACTGAATCCGGGACAGGGACTTTCTTT

d_call: .
j_call: TRBJ1-4
clone_size: .
v_call: TRBV5-1
cdr3_aa: CASSPGGAGEKLFF
cdr3_nt: TGCGCCAGCAGCCCGGGGGGGGCGGGTGAAAAACTGTTTTTT

d_call: TRBD2
j_call: TRBJ2-1
clone_size: .
v_call: TRBV19
cdr3_aa: CASNQRGLYNEQFF
cdr3_nt: TGTGCCAGTAATCAGCGGGGATTGTACAATGAGCAGTTCTTC

d_call: .
j_call: TRBJ2-5
clone_size: .
v_call: TRBV7-6
cdr3_aa: CASRPPGRGQETQYF
cdr3_nt: TGTGCCAGCAGGCCTCCGGGACGAGGGCAAGAGACCCAGTACTTC

d_call: .
j_call: TRBJ1-5
clone_size: once
v_call: TRBV6-6
cdr3_aa: CASSSPAQSNQPQHF
cdr3_nt: TGTGCCAGCAGTTCCCCGGCGCAAAGCAATCAGCCCCAGCATTTT

d_call: .
j_call: TRBJ1-2
clone_size: .
v_call: TRBV5-1
cdr3_aa: CASSPSTNYGYTF
cdr3_nt: TGCGCCAGCAGCCCCTCTACTAACTATGGCTACACCTTC

d_call: TRBD1
j_call: TRBJ2-5
clone_size: .
v_call: TRBV27
cdr3_aa: CAIKGQDNNWEYQETQYF
cdr3_nt: TGTGCCATCAAGGGACAGGACAACAATTGGGAGTACCAAGAGACCCAGTACTTC

d_call: TRBD1
j_call: TRBJ1-4
clone_size: .
v_call: TRBV9
cdr3_aa: CASSPGGATNEKLFF
cdr3_nt: TGTGCCAGCAGCCCAGGGGGGGCAACTAATGAAAAACTGTTTTTT

d_call: TRBD2
j_call: TRBJ2-5
clone_size: .
v_call: TRBV7-2
cdr3_aa: CASSLSVAGVPKETQYF
cdr3_nt: TGTGCCAGCAGCTTATCAGTAGCGGGAGTCCCAAAAGAGACCCAGTACTTC

d_call: .
j_call: TRBJ2-7
clone_size: .
v_call: TRBV9
cdr3_aa: CASSARYGAYEQYF
cdr3_nt: TGTGCCAGCAGCGCCCGGTATGGGGCCTACGAGCAGTACTTC

d_call: .
j_call: TRBJ1-6
clone_size: .
v_call: TRBV7-9
cdr3_aa: CASSLLGPRSPLHF
cdr3_nt: TGTGCCAGCAGCTTACTAGGTCCGAGGTCACCCCTCCACTTT

d_call: TRBD1
j_call: TRBJ2-7
clone_size: .
v_call: TRBV5-6
cdr3_aa: CASSLGTGAYEQYF
cdr3_nt: TGTGCCAGCAGCTTGGGGACAGGGGCGTACGAGCAGTACTTC

d_call: TRBD1
j_call: TRBJ2-1
clone_size: .
v_call: TRBV27
cdr3_aa: CASSPGTDGAGNEQFF
cdr3_nt: TGTGCCAGCAGTCCGGGGACAGATGGGGCCGGGAATGAGCAGTTCTTC

d_call: TRBD2
j_call: TRBJ2-5
clone_size: .
v_call: TRBV6-1
cdr3_aa: CASSEIAGGEGTQYF
cdr3_nt: TGTGCCAGCAGTGAAATAGCGGGGGGGGAGGGGACCCAGTACTTC

d_call: .
j_call: TRBJ2-2
clone_size: .
v_call: TRBV6-1
cdr3_aa: CAGGGGNTGELFF
cdr3_nt: TGTGCCGGGGGTGGGGGGAACACCGGGGAGCTGTTTTTT

d_call: .
j_call: TRBJ1-1
clone_size: .
v_call: TRBV19
cdr3_aa: CASSRGGGAWNTEAFF
cdr3_nt: TGTGCCAGTAGTAGGGGTGGGGGGGCATGGAACACTGAAGCTTTCTTT